Below are 8 T cell receptor beta chains sequenced from a single sample in a study of neurological immune-mediated disorders. TCRdb processed the 5' RACE reads anew with MiXCR; each CDR3 protein has one entry. The sample carries some 24,000 distinct CDR3 sequences, 5% to 7% recorded once. Sequencing used PBMCs. Receptor source: a woman between 40 and 55 years old in good health.

This clonotype qualifies as medium-sized. The chain couples TRBV20-1 to TRBJ1-4; no clear D gene. V lost 5 bases and J lost 1, with 20 bases in between. The CDR3 spans 17 residues. From germline, CDR1 is DFQATT and CDR2 SNEGSKA (reference sequence). The CDR3 DNA follows: TGCAGTGCTGTCTTCGCCGGTTGGGAGGGAACTAATGAAAAACTGTTTTTT. It yields the protein CSAVFAGWEGTNEKLFF.

The rearrangement joins TRBV5-1 to TRBJ1-1; 7 bases are shared with TRBD1. CDR3 length: 15 amino acids. The germline V gene encodes CDR1 SGHRS and CDR2 YFSETQ. The V and J ends lost 8 bases and 0 bases, in that order; junction bases with no gene match: 10. The CDR3 DNA follows: TGCGCCAGTCACCCACAGGGGTTCATGAACACTGAAGCTTTCTTT. Its protein is CASHPQGFMNTEAFF.

In the case of this clonotype: The junction does not match germline at one end; this may be a read error. The chain links TRBV11-3 to TRBJ2-1, with TRBD2 matching 11 bases. The length of the CDR3 is 17 residues. Germline CDR1 reads SGHNT; CDR2 reads YENEEA. The CDR3 nucleotides read TGTACCAGCAGCTTAGGATCCTCTAGCGGGGGGATCAATGAGCAGTTCTTC. It yields the protein CTSSLGSSSGGINEQFF.

This clonotype has at least ten counts. V usage is TRBV5-1 and J usage is TRBJ2-3; 9 nucleotides match TRBD1. The V gene's germline CDR1 is SGHRS and CDR2 YFSETQ. This CDR3 is built from 13 residues. The trim removed 9 bases at V and 8 bases at J, leaving 10 bases unmatched. CDR3 sequence reads: CANIRTGEVTQYF. CDR3 DNA sequence: TGCGCCAACATCAGGACAGGGGAGGTTACGCAGTATTTT. Together with reference TRBV5-1 and TRBJ2-3, the CDR3 gives the full variable domain: KAGVTQTPRYLIKTRGQQVTLSCSPISGHRSVSWYQQTPGQGLQFLFEYFSETQRNKGNFPGRFSGRQFSNSRSEMNVSTLELGDSALYLCANIRTGEVTQYFGPGTRLTVL.

This clonotype came up many times. The chain combines TRBV6-5 with TRBJ2-3; 9 bases are a match to TRBD2. The V segment lost 7 bases and the J segment 4 bases; nucleotides outside the gene matches: 9. Per the germline V gene, CDR1 is MNHEY and CDR2 is SVGAGI. The CDR3 has 15 amino acids. CDR3: CASTPLVAGADTQYF. CDR3 coding DNA: TGTGCCAGCACCCCCCTGGTAGCGGGAGCAGATACGCAGTATTTT.

Ten or more counts support this clonotype. The genes are TRBV7-6 and TRBJ1-1; D is perhaps TRBD1 (5 bases). Looked up from germline, CDR1 is SGHVS and CDR2 is FNYEAQ. Trimming took 0 bases from V and 11 from J, leaving 13 bases between them. The CDR3 has 13 residues. CDR3 region: CASSLAKGNRAFF. For the CDR3, the DNA is TGTGCCAGCAGCTTAGCGAAGGGGAATAGGGCTTTCTTT. The full variable domain, with the rest looked up from reference TRBV7-6 and TRBJ1-1, is GAGVSQSPRYKVTKRGQDVALRCDPISGHVSLYWYRQALGQGPEFLTYFNYEAQQDKSGLPNDRFSAERPEGSISTLTIQRTEQRDSAMYRCASSLAKGNRAFFGQGTRLTVV.

At least ten counts were recorded for this clonotype. This rearrangement joins TRBV28 to TRBJ1-2; possibly TRBD1 for D (6 bases). The CDR3 contains 14 residues. Trimming removed 5 bases at V and 4 bases at J, with 14 bases between. Germline CDR1 MDHEN, CDR2 SYDVKM. The CDR3 loop is CASSPSGASYGYTF. The CDR3 DNA follows: TGTGCCAGCAGTCCTTCGGGGGCCTCCTATGGCTACACCTTC.

Ten or more counts support this clonotype. The genes are TRBV12-3 or TRBV12-4 and TRBJ2-1; unclear D gene. The CDR3 consists of 14 residues. Trimming left V 3 bases short and J 8 bases short, with 14 bases between. CDR3 amino acids: CASSFDKLQHEQFF. In DNA, the CDR3 is TGTGCCAGCAGTTTTGACAAGCTCCAGCATGAGCAGTTCTTC.